Listed below are T cell receptor beta chains from one sample, sequenced in a study of response to subunit inactivated influenza vaccine. TCRdb independently ran MiXCR on the RT-PCR reads; one entry per CDR3 protein. The data show 500,000 or so distinct CDR3 sequences, more than 15% seen once. Here the sequenced sample was CD4+ T cells sorted from PBMCs, taken roughly 24 months after vaccination. Source of these receptors: a man aged 50-75 years who received an inactivated influenza vaccine. The CDR3 runs from the conserved cysteine through the conserved F or W. D genes are given only for firm matches. Clone size is stated in some rows and not others, as once, few, many or a class when expanded.

>TRBV5-1|TRBJ2-1|.|.
TGCGCCAGCAGCTTGGGGGAGGGGGCCAATGAGCAGTTCTTC
CASSLGEGANEQFF
>TRBV20-1|TRBJ2-3|TRBD2|few
TGCAGTGCTAGAGGGGCCGGGAGGCACGATACGCAGTATTTT
CSARGAGRHDTQYF
>TRBV6-2/TRBV6-3|TRBJ1-1|.|.
TGTGCCAGCAAATACACCGGGATGAACACTGAAGCTTTCTTT
CASKYTGMNTEAFF
>TRBV4-2|TRBJ2-7|.|.
TGTGCCAGCAGCCCTCAGGCGGGACTCGACGAGCAGTACTTC
CASSPQAGLDEQYF
>TRBV11-2|TRBJ2-4|.|many
TGTGCCAGCAGCTTAGACCCCGGGACTCAAAACATTCAGTACTTC
CASSLDPGTQNIQYF
>TRBV7-3|TRBJ2-7|.|few
TGTGCCAGCAGCTTAGGGACACCTTACGAGCAGTACTTC
CASSLGTPYEQYF
>TRBV27|TRBJ1-2|.|few
TGTGCCAGCAGTCCAGGACCCGGCTGGGGCTACACCTTC
CASSPGPGWGYTF
>TRBV28|TRBJ2-1|.|.
TGTGCCAGCAGTTCCACGCCAGGCAATGAGCAGTTCTTC
CASSSTPGNEQFF
>TRBV25-1|TRBJ2-6|.|many
TGTGCCAGCAGCCCGAGGACGGATCTCTCTGGGGCCAACGTCCTGACTTTC
CASSPRTDLSGANVLTF
>TRBV10-3|TRBJ2-1|.|few
TGTGCCACCGTAGGAGAGGGGACTTACAATGAGCAGTTCTTC
CATVGEGTYNEQFF
>TRBV10-3|TRBJ1-2|.|.
TGTGCCATCAGTGAGAGGACAGCGGAAAGCTATAACTATGGCTACACCTTC
CAISERTAESYNYGYTF
>TRBV30|TRBJ2-4|TRBD2|.
TGTGCCTGGAGTGTACTGTCTAGCGGGACGTCTGACATTCAGTACTTC
CAWSVLSSGTSDIQYF
>TRBV29-1|TRBJ2-6|.|.
TGCAGCGTCGGAGCGGGACAAGCTGGGGCCAACGTCCTGACTTTC
CSVGAGQAGANVLTF
>TRBV20-1|TRBJ2-5|TRBD2|.
TGCAGTGCCAACAATCCTCATAGCGGGAGGCTAGGGGGGACCCAGTACTTC
CSANNPHSGRLGGTQYF
>TRBV20-1|TRBJ2-3|.|once
TGCAGTGCTAGAGTGGTTGGCTTCCGAAGTGGCACAGATACGCAGTATTTT
CSARVVGFRSGTDTQYF
>TRBV12-3/TRBV12-4|TRBJ2-5|TRBD1|.
TGTGCCAGCAGTAGACCAGGGGGCGCGGAGACCCAGTACTTC
CASSRPGGAETQYF
>TRBV9|TRBJ2-7|TRBD1|.
TGTGCCAGCAGTGTAGGACAGGGGGCCTACGAGCAGTACTTC
CASSVGQGAYEQYF
>TRBV28|TRBJ2-2|.|.
TGTGCCAGCAGTTTAATCTCTTCCACCGGGGAGCTGTTTTTT
CASSLISSTGELFF
>TRBV12-3/TRBV12-4|TRBJ1-3|TRBD1|.
TGTGCCAGCAGTCAGGGGGCCTCTGGAAACACCATATATTTT
CASSQGASGNTIYF
>TRBV18|TRBJ2-1|.|.
TGTGCCAGCTCACCACCCGACAGGACACTCTACAATGAGCAGTTCTTC
CASSPPDRTLYNEQFF
>TRBV11-2|TRBJ2-6|.|.
TGTGCCAGCAGCTTAGAGCGGGGAAGTGGCTCTGGGGCCAACGTCCTGACTTTC
CASSLERGSGSGANVLTF
>TRBV20-1|TRBJ1-1|.|few
TGCAGTGCTAGAACCAGCCAGAACACTGAAGCTTTCTTT
CSARTSQNTEAFF
>TRBV4-1|TRBJ2-1|TRBD2|.
TGCGCCAGCAGCCAGGGGACTAGCGGATACAATGAGCAGTTCTTC
CASSQGTSGYNEQFF
>TRBV9|TRBJ1-6|.|few
TGTGCCAGCAGCGTAGGGTCAGGCCATTCACCCCTCCACTTT
CASSVGSGHSPLHF
>TRBV12-3/TRBV12-4|TRBJ2-1|.|few
TGTGCCAGCAGCGGACTTAGCGGATACTACAATGAGCAGTTCTTC
CASSGLSGYYNEQFF
>TRBV20-1|TRBJ2-3|TRBD2|.
TGCAGTCCTAGAGATCTTCGACTAGCGGGGGCTCTGGATACGCAGTATTTT
CSPRDLRLAGALDTQYF
>TRBV20-1|TRBJ2-7|.|few
TGCAGTGCTAGGCTCCAGGGGCGTAAGACCGAGCAGTACTTC
CSARLQGRKTEQYF
>TRBV5-1|TRBJ1-5|TRBD1|.
TGCTCCAGCAGCTTGGCGGGACAGGGGGCCGATCAGCCCCAGCATTTT
CSSSLAGQGADQPQHF
>TRBV28|TRBJ2-1|.|.
TGTGCCAGCAGCCCTTATGGGGGCCAGAGCTCCTACAATGAGCAGTTCTTC
CASSPYGGQSSYNEQFF
>TRBV28|TRBJ1-5|.|few
TGTGCCAGCAGTCGGATCATGGTCGGGCAGCCCCAGCATTTT
CASSRIMVGQPQHF
>TRBV20-1|TRBJ2-1|TRBD1|few
TGCAGTGCCTCTGGAACAGGGGGGACCTACAATGAGCAGTTCTTC
CSASGTGGTYNEQFF
>TRBV5-1|TRBJ2-1|.|.
TGCGCCAGCAGCTTGTTGCTGAATGAGCAGTTCTTC
CASSLLLNEQFF
>TRBV4-1|TRBJ1-2|.|.
TGCGCCAGCAGCCAAGCCCCGAGCCGTTTGGAGAGCTACACCTTC
CASSQAPSRLESYTF
>TRBV7-2|TRBJ1-5|.|.
TGTGCCAGCAGCTTTGATCCGGTACAGCCCCAGCATTTT
CASSFDPVQPQHF
>TRBV5-4|TRBJ2-7|.|few
TGTGCCAGCAGCTTGGGGTGGAACGAGCAGTACTTC
CASSLGWNEQYF
>TRBV10-3|TRBJ1-5|TRBD1|.
TGTGCCATCAGTGAGGGGACAGGGGGTAAGAATCAGCCCCAGCATTTT
CAISEGTGGKNQPQHF
>TRBV20-1|TRBJ2-7|.|few
TGCAGTGCTAGGGACTACCACGAGCAGTACTTC
CSARDYHEQYF
>TRBV12-3/TRBV12-4|TRBJ2-7|.|few
TGTGCCAGCGGCAAGAGACGGACAGCCGGAACCTACGAGCAGTACTTC
CASGKRRTAGTYEQYF
>TRBV20-1|TRBJ2-5|TRBD2|.
TGCAGTGCTGAGCCCGGGACTAGCAGGCAAGGGACCCAGTACTTC
CSAEPGTSRQGTQYF
>TRBV24-1|TRBJ1-2|.|few
TGTGCCACCAGTGATTACAGGGTCTCCTATGGCTACACCTTC
CATSDYRVSYGYTF
>TRBV12-3/TRBV12-4|TRBJ2-1|TRBD2|few
TGTGCCAGCAGTCTCCGGACTAGCGGGACTTACAATGAGCAGTTCTTC
CASSLRTSGTYNEQFF
>TRBV7-2|TRBJ2-3|.|many
TGTGCCAGCAGCTTCCGGTCTCACACAGATACGCAGTATTTT
CASSFRSHTDTQYF
>TRBV15|TRBJ1-5|TRBD1|.
TGTGCCACCAGCATCAGGACAGGGGGCCCCAATCAGCCCCAGCATTTT
CATSIRTGGPNQPQHF
>TRBV5-1|TRBJ2-5|TRBD2|many
TGCGCCAGTCAAGCGGGGGACCAAGAGACCCAGTACTTC
CASQAGDQETQYF
>TRBV20-1|TRBJ1-2|.|few
TGCAGTGCTAGAGATTACGGGGATGACACCTTC
CSARDYGDDTF
>TRBV28|TRBJ1-2|.|.
TGTGCCAGCAGTTTGTTAAGGGACAATGGCTACACCTTC
CASSLLRDNGYTF
>TRBV24-1|TRBJ2-1|.|.
TGTGCCACCAGTGATTTGGGGGTGGGGCAGTTCTTC
CATSDLGVGQFF
>TRBV4-3|TRBJ2-6|.|.
TGCGCCAGCAGCGCCCGACTGAGCTCTGGGGCCAACGTCCTGACTTTC
CASSARLSSGANVLTF
>TRBV5-6|TRBJ1-2|TRBD1|few
TGTGCCAGCAGCTTGCCCTTCCGGGACAGTGGAAGCTACACCTTC
CASSLPFRDSGSYTF
>TRBV29-1|TRBJ2-2|TRBD1|.
TGCAGCGTAACCGGGACAGGGGGCGTCGGGGAGCTGTTTTTT
CSVTGTGGVGELFF
>TRBV7-2|TRBJ2-3|.|few
TGTGCCAGCAGCTTAATTTTGGGGCGGGACACAGATACGCAGTATTTT
CASSLILGRDTDTQYF
>TRBV29-1|TRBJ2-1|.|many
TGCAGCGTTGGGTGGGATACTGAGCAGTTCTTC
CSVGWDTEQFF
>TRBV7-8|TRBJ2-2|TRBD1|.
TGTGCCAGCAGCCTAAACCGGGACAGGGGATATGACACCGGGGAGCTGTTTTTT
CASSLNRDRGYDTGELFF
>TRBV12-3/TRBV12-4|TRBJ2-2|.|.
TGTGCCAGCAGACCCTTAAGGATACAGGCCGGGGAGCTGTTTTTT
CASRPLRIQAGELFF
>TRBV20-1|TRBJ2-1|TRBD2|.
TGCAGTGCTAGAGATTTTCCTAGCGGGAGGGCCGGTGAGCAGTTCTTC
CSARDFPSGRAGEQFF
>TRBV3-1|TRBJ1-4|TRBD1|many
TGTGCCAGCAGCCAAGACGGGACAGGCAATGAAAAACTGTTTTTT
CASSQDGTGNEKLFF
>TRBV5-5|TRBJ1-1|TRBD1|.
TGTGCCAGCAGCTTGATCCTACAGGGGGCAAGAACTGAAGCTTTCTTT
CASSLILQGARTEAFF
>TRBV6-6|TRBJ1-6|.|.
TGTGCCAGCAGTGGCCGGAATAATTCACCCCTCCACTTT
CASSGRNNSPLHF
>TRBV20-1|TRBJ2-7|TRBD1|few
TGCAGTGCTAGAAGGGGTTTGGACAGGGCCCACGAGCAGTACTTC
CSARRGLDRAHEQYF